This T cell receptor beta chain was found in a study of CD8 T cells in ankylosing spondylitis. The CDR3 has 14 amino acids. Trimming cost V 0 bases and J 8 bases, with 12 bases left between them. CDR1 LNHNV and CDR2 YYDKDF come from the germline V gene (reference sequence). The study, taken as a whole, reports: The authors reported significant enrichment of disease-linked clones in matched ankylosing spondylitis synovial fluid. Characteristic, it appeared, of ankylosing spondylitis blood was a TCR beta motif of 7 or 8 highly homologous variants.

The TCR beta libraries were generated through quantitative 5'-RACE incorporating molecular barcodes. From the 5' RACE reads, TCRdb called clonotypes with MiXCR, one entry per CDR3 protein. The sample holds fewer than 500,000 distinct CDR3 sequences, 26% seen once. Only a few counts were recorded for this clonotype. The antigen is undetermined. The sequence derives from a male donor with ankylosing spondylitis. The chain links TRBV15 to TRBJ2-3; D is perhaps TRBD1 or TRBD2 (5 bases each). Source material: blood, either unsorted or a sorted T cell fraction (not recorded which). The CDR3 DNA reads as TGTGCCACCAGCAGAGATTCGAGGGGCGGTACGCAGTATTTT. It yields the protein CATSRDSRGGTQYF.